This T cell receptor (beta chain) derives from a study of CD8 T cell repertoires and HIV-1 epitope variants. Study background: Each of Twenty-five Gag and Nef epitope peptides stimulated a separate culture. Autologous T cell-negative cells served as antigen-presenting cells in equal numbers. Tested: three Gag epitope families, Nef HW9 and YT9.

Trimming left V 1 base short and J 5 bases short, with 8 bases between. This CDR3 spans 13 amino acids. Per germline, CDR1 SNHLY and CDR2 FYNNEI. The protocol was immunoSEQ multiplex PCR, while the TCRdb copy is restricted to in-frame clones and leaves out a portion. The data hold under 100,000 clones, with over 70% observed a single time. V is TRBV2 and J is TRBJ1-2; the D is unclear. The sample consisted of uncultured baseline CD8+ T cells from peripheral blood mononuclear cells (PBMCs). The source is a male donor with HIV. CDR3 residues: CASSEESQYGYTF. CDR3 in DNA: TGTGCCAGCAGTGAAGAAAGCCAGTATGGCTACACCTTC.